This T cell receptor (beta chain) was retrieved from a study of blood T cell repertoires in COVID-19. Overall study context: The samples span acute and convalescent COVID-19 from the United States, Italy and Spain. PBMCs, B-cell-depleted T cells, or T cells provided the cDNA or gDNA that made up the material.

Seattle patients were enrolled while actively infected and followed longitudinally. As originally analysed: Reference gene primer amplification yielded estimated nucleated cell counts. The table came from immunoSEQ multiplex PCR; TCRdb's copy has only in-frame clones and leaves some out. That table furnishes V, J and clone size, whereas the DNA furnished D and trimming. Among roughly 200,000 clones listed, 85% were seen once. This clone was seen a handful of times. Germline V lookup: CDR1 MNHEY, CDR2 SVGEGT. This CDR3 is 15 amino acids long. The V and J ends lost 5 bases and 0 bases respectively, with 14 bases between them.

The chain is built from TRBV6-2 or TRBV6-3 and TRBJ2-7; tentative D call: TRBD2 (5 bases). This clonotype was obtained from a person between 65 and 79 years old with COVID-19, enrolled during active disease. Material for sequencing was peripheral blood. DNA of the CDR3: TGTGCCAGCAGTGTCCTAGCTACCAGCTCCTACGAGCAGTACTTC. It codes for CASSVLATSSYEQYF.